One and the same sample provided the 7 T cell receptor beta chains below, sequenced in a study of shared clonotypes between healthy human individuals. Sequenced by immunoSEQ multiplex PCR; TCRdb stores in-frame clones only, minus some. Counted here are 1,500,000 or so clones, around 98.5% occurring once; the ten biggest clones make up approximately 0.38%. Sequences were obtained from naive CD4+ T cells sorted from blood. Subset: CD45RA+ positively selected. The source of these receptors is a man in his thirties or forties in good health.

This clone was seen only once. V and J are TRBV20-1 and TRBJ2-5; D is uncertain. Germline V gives CDR1 DFQATT, CDR2 SNEGSKA (reference sequence). Trimming shortened V by 6 bases and J by 5 bases, and 10 bases separated the two germline ends. The CDR3 covers 11 residues. The CDR3 DNA reads TGCAGTGCGGGGTGGCGGGAGACCCAGTACTTC. It encodes CSAGWRETQYF.

The chain joins TRBV4-1 to TRBJ2-3; D possibly uses TRBD1 or TRBD2 (5 bases each). The CDR3 spans 16 residues. The V end was cut by 3 bases, the J end by 2 bases, with 15 bases between. The germline CDR1 and CDR2 sequences are MGHRA and YSYEKL. The CDR3, as DNA: TGCGCCAGCAGCCAGGTCTCCGAGGGACCCACAGATACGCAGTATTTT. Encoded protein: CASSQVSEGPTDTQYF.

The chain joins TRBV19 to TRBJ2-7, with 7 bases aligning to TRBD2. From germline, CDR1 is LNHDA and CDR2 SQIVND (reference sequence). The CDR3 consists of 14 residues. The J segment lost 2 bases and the V segment lost 9 bases, leaving 10 bases of the junction unmatched. CDR3 nucleotide sequence: TGTGCCAGCGCCCGGACTAGTCTAACCTACGAGCAGTACTTC. It encodes CASARTSLTYEQYF.

CDR3 amino acids: CASSLLGLAHNEQFF. CDR3 in DNA: TGTGCCAGCAGCTTACTCGGACTAGCTCACAATGAGCAGTTCTTC. The V and J genes are TRBV7-3 and TRBJ2-1; 8 nucleotides align to TRBD2. The CDR3 is made up of 15 amino acids. CDR1 and CDR2 (germline): SGHTA, FQGTGA. V gave up 2 bases and J gave up 5 bases; unmatched junction bases: 5.

V gene TRBV29-1 combines with J gene TRBJ2-5, with D perhaps given as TRBD1 or TRBD2 (5 bases each). The CDR3 has 13 amino acids. Deletions cut 8 bases from V and 7 bases from J, with 20 bases between. The germline gives CDR1 SQVTM, CDR2 ANQGSEA. The CDR3 bases are TGCAGCACCCTCGGGACGGGCACGGGGACCCAGTACTTC. It translates to CSTLGTGTGTQYF.

The genes are TRBV11-2 and TRBJ2-5; the D is unclear. The CDR3 is 11 residues long. Trimming left V 4 bases short and J 10 bases short, with 10 bases between. Per the germline V gene, CDR1 is SGHAT and CDR2 is FQNNGV. CDR3 nucleotide sequence: TGTGCCAGCAGCTCACTGGTGGACCAGTACTTC. Its translation: CASSSLVDQYF.

CDR3 in DNA: TGTGCCAGCAGTCTCGGCGGGACGGTGAATCAGCCCCAGCATTTT. As protein: CASSLGGTVNQPQHF. The chain is built from TRBV27 and TRBJ1-5; possibly TRBD1 for D (5 bases). V was shortened by 5 bases and J by 4 bases, with 15 bases between the two germline ends. Germline lookup yields CDR1 MNHEY and CDR2 SMNVEV (reference sequence). The CDR3 spans 15 residues.